These T cell receptor beta chains were read from a single sample in a study of blood T cell repertoires in COVID-19. Data came from immunoSEQ multiplex PCR; TCRdb stores just in-frame clones and leaves some out. This sample has fewer than 500,000 clones; 87% occur once, and the top ten carry about 2%. Sequencing used PBMCs or T cells enriched from blood (not recorded which). The receptor set was obtained from a woman under 30 with acute COVID-19. Each CDR3 is given with its conserved first and last residue. D genes are given only for firm matches. Rows may omit the clone size; those that give it use once, few, many or a size class.

cdr3_aa cdr3_nt j_call clone_size d_call v_call
CASSSRQGARGTDTQYF TGTGCCAGCAGCTCACGGCAGGGTGCCAGGGGCACAGATACGCAGTATTTT TRBJ2-3 - - TRBV7-9
CASSLIEGYEQYF TGTGCCAGCAGCTTGATTGAGGGCTACGAGCAGTACTTC TRBJ2-7 - - TRBV7-9
CASSLSGIEQYF TGTGCCAGCAGCTTATCGGGGATCGAGCAGTACTTC TRBJ2-7 - - TRBV7-2
CASSHLLAGDNEQFF TGTGCCAGCAGCCACTTACTAGCGGGAGACAATGAGCAGTTCTTC TRBJ2-1 - TRBD2 TRBV3-1/TRBV3-2
CASSEYIQWQDSGNTIYF TGTGCCAGCAGTGAATATATACAGTGGCAAGACTCTGGAAACACCATATATTTT TRBJ1-3 - - TRBV25-1
CASSQDRVRAGNTIYF TGTGCCAGCAGCCAAGATCGGGTTCGCGCTGGAAACACCATATATTTT TRBJ1-3 - - TRBV14
CASSSPGTNTEAFF TGTGCCAGCAGTTCCCCGGGGACAAACACTGAAGCTTTCTTT TRBJ1-1 - - TRBV28
CASSQDERGGEQYF TGCGCCAGCAGCCAAGATGAGCGGGGGGGCGAGCAGTACTTC TRBJ2-7 - TRBD2 TRBV4-1
CASSLFGTGGSEAFF TGTGCCAGCAGCTTATTTGGGACAGGGGGCTCTGAAGCTTTCTTT TRBJ1-1 few TRBD1 TRBV11-2
CASSSLAGVYNEQFF TGTGCCAGCAGCTCACTAGCGGGCGTTTACAATGAGCAGTTCTTC TRBJ2-1 - TRBD2 TRBV7-9
CASSFSLAGTKTGELFF TGTGCCAGCAGCTTTAGTTTAGCGGGTACGAAGACCGGGGAGCTGTTTTTT TRBJ2-2 - TRBD2 TRBV11-2
CASSQEVAGSLGLAGGRDNEQFF TGTGCCAGCAGCCAAGAGGTTGCGGGATCTTTGGGACTAGCGGGGGGGAGAGACAATGAGCAGTTCTTC TRBJ2-1 - TRBD2 TRBV3-1/TRBV3-2
CASSQGQRQETQYF TGTGCCAGCAGCCAAGGACAGCGTCAAGAGACCCAGTACTTC TRBJ2-5 - - TRBV3-1/TRBV3-2